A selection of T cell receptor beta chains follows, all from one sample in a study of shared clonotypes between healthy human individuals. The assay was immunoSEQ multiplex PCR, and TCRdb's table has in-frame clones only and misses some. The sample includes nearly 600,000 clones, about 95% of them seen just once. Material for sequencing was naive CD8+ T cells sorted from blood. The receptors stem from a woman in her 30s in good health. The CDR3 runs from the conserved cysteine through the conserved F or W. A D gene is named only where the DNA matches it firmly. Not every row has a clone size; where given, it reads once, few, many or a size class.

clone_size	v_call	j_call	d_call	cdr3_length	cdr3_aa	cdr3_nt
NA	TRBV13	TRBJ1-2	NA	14	CASSLGKRLYGYTF	TGTGCCAGCAGCTTAGGCAAAAGGCTTTATGGCTACACCTTC
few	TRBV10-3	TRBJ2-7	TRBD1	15	CAISDQWQGVYEQYF	TGTGCCATCAGTGATCAATGGCAGGGGGTCTACGAGCAGTACTTC
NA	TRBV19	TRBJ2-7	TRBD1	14	CASTPGQGEYEQYF	TGTGCCAGTACCCCGGGACAGGGGGAATACGAGCAGTACTTC
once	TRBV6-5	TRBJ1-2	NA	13	CASSQDGTYGYTF	TGTGCCAGCAGTCAGGACGGAACCTATGGCTACACCTTC
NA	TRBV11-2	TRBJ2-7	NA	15	CASSLSSAGSYEQYF	TGTGCCAGCAGCCTTAGTTCAGCGGGCTCCTACGAGCAGTACTTC
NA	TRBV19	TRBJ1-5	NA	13	CASSIGISQPQHF	TGTGCCAGTAGTATAGGCATATCTCAGCCCCAGCATTTT
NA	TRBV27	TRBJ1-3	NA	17	CASSPGRGLPSGNTIYF	TGTGCCAGCAGCCCGGGGCGGGGGCTCCCCTCTGGAAACACCATATATTTT
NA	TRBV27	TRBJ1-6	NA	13	CASTIARNSPLHF	TGTGCCAGCACTATCGCGAGGAATTCACCCCTCCACTTT
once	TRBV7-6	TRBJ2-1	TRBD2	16	CASSKLAGGPNNEQFF	TGTGCCAGCAGCAAATTAGCGGGAGGGCCGAACAATGAGCAGTTCTTC
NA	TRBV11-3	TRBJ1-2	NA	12	CASSQINRDYTF	TGTGCCAGCAGCCAAATCAACAGGGACTACACCTTC
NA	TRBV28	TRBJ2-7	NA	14	CASSLLRGRYEQYF	TGTGCCAGCAGTTTATTACGAGGAAGATACGAGCAGTACTTC
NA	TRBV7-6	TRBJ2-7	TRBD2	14	CASSPEAGGREQYF	TGTGCCAGCAGCCCAGAGGCGGGGGGCAGGGAGCAGTACTTC
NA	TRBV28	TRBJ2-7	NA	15	CASSPPRGVNYEQYF	TGTGCCAGCAGTCCCCCCAGGGGAGTAAACTACGAGCAGTACTTC
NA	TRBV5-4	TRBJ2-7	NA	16	CASSLDGGTGGYEQYF	TGTGCCAGCAGTTTAGACGGGGGAACTGGAGGATACGAGCAGTACTTC
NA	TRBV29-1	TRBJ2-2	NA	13	CSVDQPYTGELFF	TGCAGCGTTGATCAGCCCTACACCGGGGAGCTGTTTTTT
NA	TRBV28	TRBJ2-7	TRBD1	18	CASSLPLVRQGSSYEQYF	TGTGCCAGCAGTTTACCGCTAGTCCGACAGGGCAGCTCCTACGAGCAGTACTTC
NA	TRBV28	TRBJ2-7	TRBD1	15	CASRPVTGGSYEQYF	TGTGCCAGCAGGCCTGTGACAGGGGGCTCCTACGAGCAGTACTTC
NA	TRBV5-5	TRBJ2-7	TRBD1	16	CASSDKLRDRVREQYF	TGTGCCAGCAGCGATAAACTCCGGGACAGGGTGCGCGAGCAGTACTTC
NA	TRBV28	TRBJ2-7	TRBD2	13	CASSLGLDYEQYF	TGTGCCAGCAGTCTCGGACTAGACTACGAGCAGTACTTC
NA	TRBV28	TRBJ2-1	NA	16	CASHSLREGAYNEQFF	TGTGCCAGCCATAGCTTGCGGGAAGGGGCCTACAATGAGCAGTTCTTC